This TCR beta chain is from a study of blood T cell repertoires in COVID-19 (dated by TCRdb to the early 2020s). Looking at the study overall: The collaborator samples originated in the United States, Italy and Spain and spanned the acute and convalescent phases of COVID-19. Where HLA class I and class II types were available, the types were taken from metadata supplied by the sample provider, not from assay-based typing. The prospective study material was composed of cDNA or gDNA derived from T cells, B-cell-depleted T cells, or PBMCs. The repertoires were released in a freely available public database intended as a resource for research on the immune response to SARS-CoV-2. The samples were drawn from the first 160 participants of the ongoing ImmuneRACE study and from some 1,300 subjects provided by 6 global collaborators. Subjects who had been exposed to COVID-19, were actively infected with it, or had recovered from it provided the deeply sampled blood TCRbeta repertoires that made up the dataset. Sample metadata almost always included a de-identified subject ID, COVID-19 status, age in years and sex.

TCRbeta CDR3 regions were amplified from genomic DNA by means of the immunoSEQ Assay, a bias-controlled multiplex PCR. The original pipeline was this. Nucleated cell counts per sample were estimated from amplification of reference gene primers within the assay. To quantify the absolute abundance of each unique TCRbeta CDR3 rearrangement, sequence reads were collapsed and filtered. For each sample, productive Simpson clonality was calculated by taking the square root of Simpson's diversity index across productive rearrangements. As stored in TCRdb, this immuneACCESS dataset retains in-frame rearrangements with V and J assigned. A fraction of the clones does not appear; measured against another copy, unresolved V genes explain less than half of the discrepancy, and the remainder lacks a known reason. The V and J calls and clone size were taken over from that table, and D and trimming were inferred from the DNA. Within this sample are fewer than 200,000 clones, with 84% of them counted one time only. 3% to 3.5% of the sample is taken by the ten largest.

In the prospective study, participants were roughly 18 to 100 years old, resided in 20 to 30 geographic areas of the United States, and were enrolled through a virtual design. In the prospective study, cohorts were assigned on the basis of participant-reported clinical history obtained from a screening survey and a study questionnaire. Exposed participants had been in contact with someone with a PCR-confirmed or clinician-diagnosed COVID-19 case within 2 weeks of study entry. Each participant in the prospective study had whole blood, serum and a nasopharyngeal or oropharyngeal swab collected by mobile phlebotomists. Prospective study participants could optionally give additional blood draws and questionnaires over an approximately two-month period. Blood samples from the prospective study were shipped frozen or at room temperature prior to DNA extraction. The CDR3 measures 12 amino acids from cysteine to phenylalanine. Only the CDR3 region is kept as DNA, spanning 36 bases read in frame from base 1. Trimming leaves V shorter by 8 bases and J shorter by 4 bases, with the junction holding 2 bases beyond the gene matches. For CDR1 and CDR2, the germline V gene lists MDHEN and SYDVKM.

A word on this clone: It has no known antigen specificity. The record has no base qualities; no much larger clone is one base away.

Points the paper makes about the study in general: The quantity of clinical and demographic metadata differed by source and by participant and was supplied without curation.

Input material: PBMCs or T cells enriched from blood (not recorded which). The receptor chain draws on TRBV28 and TRBJ1-5, with TRBD1 matching 7 junction bases. This TCR was recovered from a woman in her thirties who had been exposed to COVID-19. The DNA sequence follows: TGTGCCAGCGAGGGACAGAATCAGCCCCAGCATTTT. It translates as CASEGQNQPQHF.